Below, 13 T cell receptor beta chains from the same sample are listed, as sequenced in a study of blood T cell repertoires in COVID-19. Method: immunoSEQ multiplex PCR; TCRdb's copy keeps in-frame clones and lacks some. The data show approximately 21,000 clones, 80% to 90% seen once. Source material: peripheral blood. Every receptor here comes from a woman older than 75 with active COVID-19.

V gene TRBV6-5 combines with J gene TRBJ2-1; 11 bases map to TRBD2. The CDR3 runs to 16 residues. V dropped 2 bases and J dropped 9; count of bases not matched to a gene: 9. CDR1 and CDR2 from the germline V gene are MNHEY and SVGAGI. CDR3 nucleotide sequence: TGTGCCAGCAGTTACACGACTAGCGGGGCTTACGGTGAGCAGTTCTTC. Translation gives CASSYTTSGAYGEQFF.

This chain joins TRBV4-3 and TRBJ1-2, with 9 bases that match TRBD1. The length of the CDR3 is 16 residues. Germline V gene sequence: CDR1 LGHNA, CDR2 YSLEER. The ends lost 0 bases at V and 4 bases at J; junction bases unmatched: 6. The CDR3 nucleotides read TGCGCCAGCAGCCAAGATCCCGGGACAGGGCCCTATGGCTACACCTTC. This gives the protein CASSQDPGTGPYGYTF.

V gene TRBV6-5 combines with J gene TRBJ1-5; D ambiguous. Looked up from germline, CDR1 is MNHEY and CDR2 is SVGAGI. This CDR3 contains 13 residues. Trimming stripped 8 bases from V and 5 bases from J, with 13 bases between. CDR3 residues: CASGEPVDQPQHF. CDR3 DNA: TGTGCCAGCGGGGAGCCAGTTGATCAGCCCCAGCATTTT.

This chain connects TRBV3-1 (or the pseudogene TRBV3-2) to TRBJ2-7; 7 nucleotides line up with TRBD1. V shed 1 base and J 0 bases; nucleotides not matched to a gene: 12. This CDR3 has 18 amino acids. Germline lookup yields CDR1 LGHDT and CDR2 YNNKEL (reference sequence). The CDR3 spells CASSQGLGQSRRSYEQYF. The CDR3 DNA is TGTGCCAGCAGCCAAGGACTGGGACAGTCTCGACGCTCCTACGAGCAGTACTTC.

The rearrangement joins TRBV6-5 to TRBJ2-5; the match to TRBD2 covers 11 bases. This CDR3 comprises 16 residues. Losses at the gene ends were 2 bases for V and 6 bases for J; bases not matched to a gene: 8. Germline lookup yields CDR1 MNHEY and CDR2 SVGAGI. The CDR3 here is CASSYGVAGGPQTQYF. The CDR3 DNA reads TGTGCCAGCAGTTACGGTGTAGCGGGGGGGCCACAGACCCAGTACTTC.

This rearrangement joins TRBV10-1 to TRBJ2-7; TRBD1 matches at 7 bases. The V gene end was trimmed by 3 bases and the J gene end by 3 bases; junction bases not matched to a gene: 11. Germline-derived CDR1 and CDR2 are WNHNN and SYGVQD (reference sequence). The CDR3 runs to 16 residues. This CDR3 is CASSEFNGTVVYEQYF. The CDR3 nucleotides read TGCGCCAGCAGTGAATTCAACGGGACAGTCGTCTACGAGCAGTACTTC.

The CDR3 spells CASSSTSGGRDDEQFF. In DNA form, the CDR3 reads TGTGCCAGCAGCTCTACTAGCGGGGGCCGGGACGATGAGCAGTTCTTC. This sequence joins TRBV5-4 and TRBJ2-1; 11 nucleotides match TRBD2. Germline values: CDR1 SGHNT, CDR2 YYREEE (reference sequence). The CDR3 loop spans 16 amino acids. V gave up 3 bases and J gave up 8 bases; unmatched junction bases: 10. The full variable domain, completed using reference TRBV5-4 and TRBJ2-1, is ETGVTQSPTHLIKTRGQQVTLRCSSQSGHNTVSWYQQALGQGPQFIFQYYREEENGRGNFPPRFSGLQFPNYSSELNVNALELDDSALYLCASSSTSGGRDDEQFFGPGTRLTVL.

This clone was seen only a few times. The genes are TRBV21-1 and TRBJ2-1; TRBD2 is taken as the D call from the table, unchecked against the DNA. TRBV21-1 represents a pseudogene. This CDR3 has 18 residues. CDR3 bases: TGTGCCAGCAGCAAAGGCCCTAGCGGGGGTATTCGGGTTATTAAGCAGTTCTTC. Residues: CASSKGPSGGIRVIKQFF.

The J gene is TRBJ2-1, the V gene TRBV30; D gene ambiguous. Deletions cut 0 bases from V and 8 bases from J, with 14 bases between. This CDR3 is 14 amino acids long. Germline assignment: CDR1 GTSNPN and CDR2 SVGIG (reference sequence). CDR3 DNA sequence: TGTGCCTGGAGTGTACTTCGAACGAGCCATGAGCAGTTCTTC. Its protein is CAWSVLRTSHEQFF.

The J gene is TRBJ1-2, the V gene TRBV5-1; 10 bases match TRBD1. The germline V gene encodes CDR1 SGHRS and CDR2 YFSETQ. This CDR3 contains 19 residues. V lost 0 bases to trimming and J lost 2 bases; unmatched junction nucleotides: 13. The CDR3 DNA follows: TGCGCCAGCAGCTTGGGTTCTACGGGACAGGGGCGCCAAAACTATGGCTACACCTTC. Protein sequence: CASSLGSTGQGRQNYGYTF.

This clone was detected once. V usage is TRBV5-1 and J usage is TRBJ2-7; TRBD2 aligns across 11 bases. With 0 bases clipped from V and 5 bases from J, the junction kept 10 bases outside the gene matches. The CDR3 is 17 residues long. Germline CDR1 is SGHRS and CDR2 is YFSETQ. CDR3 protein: CASSLELVAGGLDEQYF. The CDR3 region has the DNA TGCGCCAGCAGCTTGGAATTGGTAGCGGGGGGGCTCGACGAGCAGTACTTC.

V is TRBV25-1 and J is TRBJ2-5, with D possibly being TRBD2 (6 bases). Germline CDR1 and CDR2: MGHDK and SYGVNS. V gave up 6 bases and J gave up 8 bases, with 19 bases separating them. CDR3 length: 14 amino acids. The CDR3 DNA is TGTGCCAGCAGCCTTGGGCGGGGCGGGTCCACCCAGTACTTC. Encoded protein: CASSLGRGGSTQYF.

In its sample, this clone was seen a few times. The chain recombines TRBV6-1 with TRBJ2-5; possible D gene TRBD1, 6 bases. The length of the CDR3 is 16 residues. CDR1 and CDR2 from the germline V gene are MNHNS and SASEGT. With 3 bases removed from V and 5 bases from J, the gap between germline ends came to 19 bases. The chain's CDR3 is CASSEVTGLPLETQYF. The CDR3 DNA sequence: TGTGCCAGCAGTGAGGTTACAGGGCTTCCCCTGGAGACCCAGTACTTC.